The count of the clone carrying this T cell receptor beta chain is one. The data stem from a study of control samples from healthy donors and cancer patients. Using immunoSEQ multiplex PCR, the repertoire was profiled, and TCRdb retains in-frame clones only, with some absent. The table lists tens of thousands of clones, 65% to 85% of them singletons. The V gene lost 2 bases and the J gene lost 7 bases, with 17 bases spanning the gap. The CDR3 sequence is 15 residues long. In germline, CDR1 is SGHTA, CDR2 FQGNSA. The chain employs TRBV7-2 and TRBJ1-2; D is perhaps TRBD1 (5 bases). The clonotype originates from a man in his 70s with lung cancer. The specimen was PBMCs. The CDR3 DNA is TGTGCCAGCAGCTTACGAGCGCCAGGGTCCGCTGGCTACACCTTC. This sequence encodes CASSLRAPGSAGYTF.